Presented here are 3 T cell receptor beta chains from one specimen sequenced in a study of blood T cell repertoires in COVID-19. Repertoires were generated with immunoSEQ multiplex PCR, while TCRdb's copy carries only in-frame clones and drops some. Of tens of thousands of clones in the sample, about 87% were seen once. The sequenced sample consisted of peripheral blood. All receptors derive from a human donor in a cohort sampled during active COVID-19.

This clone was seen more than once but under ten times. The genes are TRBV27 and TRBJ2-7; 8 bases map to TRBD2. Germline V gene data show CDR1 as MNHEY and CDR2 as SMNVEV (reference sequence). V was clipped by 5 bases and J by 5 bases; unmatched bases: 17. The CDR3 has 17 residues. DNA for the CDR3: TGTGCCAGCAGTCCTCGGGTCGGGGTAGCGGGGAGCAACGAGCAGTACTTC. Its protein product is CASSPRVGVAGSNEQYF.

The rearrangement links TRBV29-1 to TRBJ1-2, with unresolved D. CDR1 is SQVTM and CDR2 is ANQGSEA in the germline V gene. CDR3 size: 11 residues. V was pared by 5 bases and J by 3 bases, with 7 bases between. CDR3 sequence reads: CSVRSDYGYTF. The CDR3 region has the DNA TGCAGCGTTCGTTCGGACTATGGCTACACCTTC. Full variable domain (outside the CDR3, taken from reference TRBV29-1 and TRBJ1-2): SAVISQKPSRDICQRGTSLTIQCQVDSQVTMMFWYRQQPGQSLTLIATANQGSEATYESGFVIDKFPISRPNLTFSTLTVSNMSPEDSSIYLCSVRSDYGYTFGSGTRLTVV.

The rearrangement links TRBV6-7 to TRBJ2-3, with D perhaps matching TRBD2 (5 bases). TRBV6-7 belongs to the ORF category, with a function that is uncertain. The CDR3 consists of 17 residues. V was pared by 2 bases and J by 0 bases, with 15 bases between. The CDR3 DNA reads as TGTGCCAGCAGTTACCCCCCCCAGCGGCCAAGCACAGATACGCAGTATTTT. It specifies CASSYPPQRPSTDTQYF.